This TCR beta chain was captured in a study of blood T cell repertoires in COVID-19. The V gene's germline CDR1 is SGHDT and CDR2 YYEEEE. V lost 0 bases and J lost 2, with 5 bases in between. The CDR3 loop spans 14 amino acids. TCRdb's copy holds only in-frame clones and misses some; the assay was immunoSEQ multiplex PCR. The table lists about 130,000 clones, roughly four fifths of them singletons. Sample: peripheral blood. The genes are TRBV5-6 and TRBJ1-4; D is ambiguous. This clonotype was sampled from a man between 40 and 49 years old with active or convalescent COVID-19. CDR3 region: CASSLAGTNEKLFF. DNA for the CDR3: TGTGCCAGCAGCTTGGCGGGGACTAATGAAAAACTGTTTTTT.